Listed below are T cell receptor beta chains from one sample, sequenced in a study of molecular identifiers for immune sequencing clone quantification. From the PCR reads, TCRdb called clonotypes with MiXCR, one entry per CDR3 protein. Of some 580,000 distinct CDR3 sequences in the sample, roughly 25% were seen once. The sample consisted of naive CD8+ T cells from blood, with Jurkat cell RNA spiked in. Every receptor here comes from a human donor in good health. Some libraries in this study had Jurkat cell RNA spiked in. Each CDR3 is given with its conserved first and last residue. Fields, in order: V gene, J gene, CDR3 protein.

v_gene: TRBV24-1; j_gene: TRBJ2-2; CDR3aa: CATSDFTGTGELFF
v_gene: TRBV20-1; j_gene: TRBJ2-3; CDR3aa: CSARASSSDTQYF
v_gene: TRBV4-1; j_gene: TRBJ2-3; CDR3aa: CASSQGAFTLAGTDTQYF
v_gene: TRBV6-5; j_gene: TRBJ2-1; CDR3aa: CASSYFGPPGEQFF
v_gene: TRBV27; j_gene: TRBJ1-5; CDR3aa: CASSESSNSNQPQHF
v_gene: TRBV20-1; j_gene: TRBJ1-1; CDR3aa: CSARDPGDWGTEAFF
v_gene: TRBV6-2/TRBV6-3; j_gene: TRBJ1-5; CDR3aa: CASSPRTGDGLPPQHF
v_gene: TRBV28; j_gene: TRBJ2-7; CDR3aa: CASTQAGGSRYEQYF
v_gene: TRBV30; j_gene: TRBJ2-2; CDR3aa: CAWSRTGLAGELFF
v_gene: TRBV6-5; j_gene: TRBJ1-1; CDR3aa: CVSRGTANTEAFF
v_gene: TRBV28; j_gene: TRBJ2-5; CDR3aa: CASRKDSSSQETQYF
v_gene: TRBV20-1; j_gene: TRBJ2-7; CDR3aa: CSASASGYSYEQYF
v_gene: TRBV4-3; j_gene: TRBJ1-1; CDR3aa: CASSQDLTGGLTEAFF
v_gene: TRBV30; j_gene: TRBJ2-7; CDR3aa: CAWSHSGTVSYEQYF
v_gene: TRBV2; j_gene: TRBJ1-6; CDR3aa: CASSPDHGSNSPLHF
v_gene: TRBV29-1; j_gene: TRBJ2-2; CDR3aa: CSVRCETSPGELFF
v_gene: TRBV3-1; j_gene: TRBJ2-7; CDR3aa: CASSPGQGDYEQYF
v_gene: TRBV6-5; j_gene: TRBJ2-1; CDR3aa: CASSYSTTAGNEQFF
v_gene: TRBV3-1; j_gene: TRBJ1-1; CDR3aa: CASSQLKTGLNTEAFF
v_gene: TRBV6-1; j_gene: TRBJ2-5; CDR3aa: CASSPSTPGDVETQYF
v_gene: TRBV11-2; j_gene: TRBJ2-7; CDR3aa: CASSSRTSYEQYF
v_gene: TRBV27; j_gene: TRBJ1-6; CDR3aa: CASSLSIGYSPLHF
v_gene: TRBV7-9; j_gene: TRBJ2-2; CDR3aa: CASSPKSGGYTGELFF
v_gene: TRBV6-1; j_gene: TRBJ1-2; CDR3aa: CAIEGNPQHDYTF
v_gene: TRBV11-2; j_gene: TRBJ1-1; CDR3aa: CASSQLGTGGVRTEAFF
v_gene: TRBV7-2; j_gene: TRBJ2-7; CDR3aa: CASTFSTGTVTNEQYF
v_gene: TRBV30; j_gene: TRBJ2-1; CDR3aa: CAWSDSPGNEQFF
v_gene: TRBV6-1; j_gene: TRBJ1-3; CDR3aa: CASSTWGVYPGNTIYF
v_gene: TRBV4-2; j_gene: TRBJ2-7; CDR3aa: CASSQAASGRTYEQYF
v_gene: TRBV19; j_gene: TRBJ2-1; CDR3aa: CASSIGGYAYGQFF